This note documents a single TCR beta chain sequence. The record originates from a study of blood T cells in healthy people across ages. The CDR3 extends over 13 amino acids. V was cut by 0 bases and J by 9 bases, with 6 bases left in between. In germline, CDR1 is MGHRA, CDR2 YSYEKL. Sample-barcoded 5' priming and a J-beta primer mix drove a second PCR of roughly 7 to 11 cycles. TCRdb re-called the 5' RACE reads with MiXCR, one entry per CDR3 protein. The table records 600,000 to 650,000 distinct CDR3 sequences, under 70% of them present only once. This receptor was identified in a man aged 55 to 70 in good health. The material sequenced was blood. The chain has TRBV4-1 and TRBJ1-6; D call uncertain. The CDR3 spells CASSQEPVSPLHF. In DNA, the CDR3 is TGCGCCAGCAGCCAAGAACCGGTTTCACCCCTCCACTTT.